This is a list of T cell receptor beta chains from one sample in a study of cytomegalovirus exposure and HLA in healthy donors. The table came from immunoSEQ multiplex PCR; TCRdb's copy has only in-frame clones and leaves some out. The sample records over 60,000 clones, over 70% being singletons. The sequenced sample consisted of PBMCs. The origin of the receptors is a man aged 70 or older in good health and CMV-seronegative. Both conserved end residues are part of each CDR3. Fields, in order: CDR3 DNA, CDR3 protein, clone size, D gene, CDR3 length, J gene, V gene. D genes are given only for firm matches. Expanded clones are given a class, and other clones once, few, many or no size at all.

cdr3_nt: TGCGCCAGCAGCCAAGAAGCTCGGGGGTCCTATGGCTACACCTTC
cdr3_aa: CASSQEARGSYGYTF
clone_size: NA
d_call: NA
cdr3_length: 15
j_call: TRBJ1-2
v_call: TRBV4-3

cdr3_nt: TGTGCCAGCAGTGAAGGGGGGACAATCGTCTACAATGAGCAGTTCTTC
cdr3_aa: CASSEGGTIVYNEQFF
clone_size: once
d_call: NA
cdr3_length: 16
j_call: TRBJ2-1
v_call: TRBV6-1

cdr3_nt: TGCGCCAGCAGCCAAGGGGGCACCCTCCCCTACGAGCAGTACTTC
cdr3_aa: CASSQGGTLPYEQYF
clone_size: NA
d_call: NA
cdr3_length: 15
j_call: TRBJ2-7
v_call: TRBV4-1

cdr3_nt: TGTGCCAGCAGCTCATCACTGGACAAGCAGGCTTTCTTT
cdr3_aa: CASSSSLDKQAFF
clone_size: few
d_call: NA
cdr3_length: 13
j_call: TRBJ1-1
v_call: TRBV13

cdr3_nt: TGTGCCACCAGCAGAGATTTCGGCAGGCAGAATCAGCCCCAGCATTTT
cdr3_aa: CATSRDFGRQNQPQHF
clone_size: NA
d_call: NA
cdr3_length: 16
j_call: TRBJ1-5
v_call: TRBV15

cdr3_nt: TGTGCCATCAGAATGGGACAGGGAGGTTCACCCCTCCACTTT
cdr3_aa: CAIRMGQGGSPLHF
clone_size: NA
d_call: TRBD1
cdr3_length: 14
j_call: TRBJ1-6
v_call: TRBV10-3

cdr3_nt: TGTGCAAGTCGCTTAGGCCGGGACAGGGATCATCAGCCCCAGCATTTT
cdr3_aa: CASRLGRDRDHQPQHF
clone_size: NA
d_call: NA
cdr3_length: 16
j_call: TRBJ1-5
v_call: TRBV12-2

cdr3_nt: TGTGCCAGCGACAAGTCTAGCGGGCCCTCTTACGAGCAGTACTTC
cdr3_aa: CASDKSSGPSYEQYF
clone_size: NA
d_call: TRBD2
cdr3_length: 15
j_call: TRBJ2-7
v_call: TRBV6-1

cdr3_nt: TGTGCCAGCAGCTTAATCTCGGGAGGCGAGCAGTACTTC
cdr3_aa: CASSLISGGEQYF
clone_size: NA
d_call: TRBD2
cdr3_length: 13
j_call: TRBJ2-7
v_call: TRBV7-8

cdr3_nt: TGTGCCAGCAGCCCAAGAACAGGGGACGGAAACACCATATATTTT
cdr3_aa: CASSPRTGDGNTIYF
clone_size: NA
d_call: TRBD1
cdr3_length: 15
j_call: TRBJ1-3
v_call: TRBV14

cdr3_nt: TGTGCCAGCAGCAAGGCGACAGGGGAATCCTACGAGCAGTACTTC
cdr3_aa: CASSKATGESYEQYF
clone_size: NA
d_call: TRBD1
cdr3_length: 15
j_call: TRBJ2-7
v_call: TRBV11-3

cdr3_nt: TGTGCCAGCAGCTTGGGTCGCAGCTCTGGAAACACCATATATTTT
cdr3_aa: CASSLGRSSGNTIYF
clone_size: NA
d_call: NA
cdr3_length: 15
j_call: TRBJ1-3
v_call: TRBV5-4

cdr3_nt: TGCGCCAGCAGCTCACAGGGGGACACTGAAGCTTTCTTT
cdr3_aa: CASSSQGDTEAFF
clone_size: NA
d_call: TRBD1
cdr3_length: 13
j_call: TRBJ1-1
v_call: TRBV5-1

cdr3_nt: TGTGCCAGCCAAACGGGGGGTGTCGGCTATGGCTACACCTTC
cdr3_aa: CASQTGGVGYGYTF
clone_size: NA
d_call: NA
cdr3_length: 14
j_call: TRBJ1-2
v_call: TRBV6-5

cdr3_nt: TGCAGCGTCCGCGGCCTCCACAGCACAGATACGCAGTATTTT
cdr3_aa: CSVRGLHSTDTQYF
clone_size: NA
d_call: NA
cdr3_length: 14
j_call: TRBJ2-3
v_call: TRBV29-1

cdr3_nt: TGTGCCAGCAGACAGGACAGTATTCAGTATTTT
cdr3_aa: CASRQDSIQYF
clone_size: NA
d_call: NA
cdr3_length: 11
j_call: TRBJ2-3
v_call: TRBV6-6

cdr3_nt: TGTGCCAACTCACCGACAGGGGGAAGGGGAGGCTACACCTTC
cdr3_aa: CANSPTGGRGGYTF
clone_size: NA
d_call: TRBD1
cdr3_length: 14
j_call: TRBJ1-2
v_call: TRBV18

cdr3_nt: TGTGCCAGCTCACCGGGGGCCAGCTCTGGAAACACCATATATTTT
cdr3_aa: CASSPGASSGNTIYF
clone_size: NA
d_call: NA
cdr3_length: 15
j_call: TRBJ1-3
v_call: TRBV18

cdr3_nt: TGCGCCAGCAGGGTATCCTCCGCGGCCACTTCCTACGAGCAGTACTTC
cdr3_aa: CASRVSSAATSYEQYF
clone_size: NA
d_call: NA
cdr3_length: 16
j_call: TRBJ2-7
v_call: TRBV4-1

cdr3_nt: TGTGCCAGCAGCATCGACAGGGGCGGAGGCTACACCTTC
cdr3_aa: CASSIDRGGGYTF
clone_size: NA
d_call: TRBD1
cdr3_length: 13
j_call: TRBJ1-2
v_call: TRBV7-2

cdr3_nt: TGTGCCAGCTCACAGGGACAGAACACTGAAGCTTTCTTT
cdr3_aa: CASSQGQNTEAFF
clone_size: NA
d_call: NA
cdr3_length: 13
j_call: TRBJ1-1
v_call: TRBV18

cdr3_nt: TGTGCCAGCAGCCCTAGCGGGGGGGCTGGGGAGACCCAGTACTTC
cdr3_aa: CASSPSGGAGETQYF
clone_size: NA
d_call: TRBD2
cdr3_length: 15
j_call: TRBJ2-5
v_call: TRBV6-5

cdr3_nt: TGTGCCAGCAGCAGAACAACCGGGGACCAAGAGACCCAGTACTTC
cdr3_aa: CASSRTTGDQETQYF
clone_size: NA
d_call: NA
cdr3_length: 15
j_call: TRBJ2-5
v_call: TRBV7-2

cdr3_nt: TGTGCCAGCAGCTTTCAACAGGGACGAGAGACCCAGTACTTC
cdr3_aa: CASSFQQGRETQYF
clone_size: NA
d_call: NA
cdr3_length: 14
j_call: TRBJ2-5
v_call: TRBV11-2

cdr3_nt: TGTGCCAGCATTCTAACAGGGGGTGGCAATCAGCCCCAGCATTTT
cdr3_aa: CASILTGGGNQPQHF
clone_size: NA
d_call: TRBD1
cdr3_length: 15
j_call: TRBJ1-5
v_call: TRBV6-1

cdr3_nt: TGCGCCAGCAGCCTTACCTTGGGACTTTACAATGAGCAGTTCTTC
cdr3_aa: CASSLTLGLYNEQFF
clone_size: few
d_call: NA
cdr3_length: 15
j_call: TRBJ2-1
v_call: TRBV4-3

cdr3_nt: TGTGCCAGCAGCTTACGAAGAGCGGGAGCGGGTGAGACCCAGTACTTC
cdr3_aa: CASSLRRAGAGETQYF
clone_size: NA
d_call: TRBD2
cdr3_length: 16
j_call: TRBJ2-5
v_call: TRBV7-2

cdr3_nt: TGCAGCGTTGAAGATCGGAGGGGGCAATCCTACGAGCAGTACTTC
cdr3_aa: CSVEDRRGQSYEQYF
clone_size: NA
d_call: NA
cdr3_length: 15
j_call: TRBJ2-7
v_call: TRBV29-1

cdr3_nt: TGCGCCAGCAGCCAAGAGGGCGGGGGGGCCACATCCCCAGCCAAAAACATTCAGTACTTC
cdr3_aa: CASSQEGGGATSPAKNIQYF
clone_size: NA
d_call: TRBD2
cdr3_length: 20
j_call: TRBJ2-4
v_call: TRBV4-3

cdr3_nt: TGTGCCATCAGTGGTATGGGAAACACCATATATTTT
cdr3_aa: CAISGMGNTIYF
clone_size: NA
d_call: NA
cdr3_length: 12
j_call: TRBJ1-3
v_call: TRBV10-3

cdr3_nt: TGTGCCAGCAGCTTAGGCGGCGGGCCCCAGCATTTT
cdr3_aa: CASSLGGGPQHF
clone_size: few
d_call: NA
cdr3_length: 12
j_call: TRBJ1-5
v_call: TRBV7-9

cdr3_nt: TGCAGCGTTGTAGGGGGAATCACAGATACGCAGTATTTT
cdr3_aa: CSVVGGITDTQYF
clone_size: NA
d_call: NA
cdr3_length: 13
j_call: TRBJ2-3
v_call: TRBV29-1

cdr3_nt: TGTGCCAGCAGCTCACACAGCCTCGCTGAGCAGTTCTTC
cdr3_aa: CASSSHSLAEQFF
clone_size: NA
d_call: NA
cdr3_length: 13
j_call: TRBJ2-1
v_call: TRBV7-9

cdr3_nt: TGTGCCTGGGGGGGCCAAACAGGGGGCGGGGAGACCCAGTACTTC
cdr3_aa: CAWGGQTGGGETQYF
clone_size: NA
d_call: TRBD1
cdr3_length: 15
j_call: TRBJ2-5
v_call: TRBV30

cdr3_nt: TGTGCCAGTAGTGCGCTCGATGGGGCGAATTCACCCCTCCACTTT
cdr3_aa: CASSALDGANSPLHF
clone_size: NA
d_call: NA
cdr3_length: 15
j_call: TRBJ1-6
v_call: TRBV19

cdr3_nt: TGTGCCAGCAGTCGCGGACTAGCGGGAGGCCCCGAGCAGTACTTC
cdr3_aa: CASSRGLAGGPEQYF
clone_size: NA
d_call: TRBD2
cdr3_length: 15
j_call: TRBJ2-7
v_call: TRBV6-5

cdr3_nt: TGCGCCAGCAGCCCCTCCGTCCAGGGGTTAGGCGAGCAGTACTTC
cdr3_aa: CASSPSVQGLGEQYF
clone_size: NA
d_call: NA
cdr3_length: 15
j_call: TRBJ2-7
v_call: TRBV4-3

cdr3_nt: TGTGCCAGCAGCCCTCTTACGGGCAGGGAGGATGAGCAGTTCTTC
cdr3_aa: CASSPLTGREDEQFF
clone_size: NA
d_call: NA
cdr3_length: 15
j_call: TRBJ2-1
v_call: TRBV28

cdr3_nt: TGTGCCAGCAGTTTTGGGGGGTGGACCCAGTACTTC
cdr3_aa: CASSFGGWTQYF
clone_size: NA
d_call: NA
cdr3_length: 12
j_call: TRBJ2-5
v_call: TRBV28

cdr3_nt: TGTGCCAGCAGCATCAATGCAGGGGATGGGGGAGACTACACCTTC
cdr3_aa: CASSINAGDGGDYTF
clone_size: NA
d_call: NA
cdr3_length: 15
j_call: TRBJ1-2
v_call: TRBV9

cdr3_nt: TGTGCCAGCTCTCCCGGGACAGGAGCCAATGAGCAGTTCTTC
cdr3_aa: CASSPGTGANEQFF
clone_size: once
d_call: TRBD1
cdr3_length: 14
j_call: TRBJ2-1
v_call: TRBV18

cdr3_nt: TGTGCCAGCAAGAGCGGGACAGGGGCAAATGAAAAACTGTTTTTT
cdr3_aa: CASKSGTGANEKLFF
clone_size: NA
d_call: TRBD1
cdr3_length: 15
j_call: TRBJ1-4
v_call: TRBV7-9

cdr3_nt: TGTGCCAGCAGTCGACAGGGTGAGAACTATGGCTACACCTTC
cdr3_aa: CASSRQGENYGYTF
clone_size: few
d_call: TRBD1
cdr3_length: 14
j_call: TRBJ1-2
v_call: TRBV6-1

cdr3_nt: TGTGCCATCAGTGAGTCCCTGGCGGCGTACTATGGCTACACCTTC
cdr3_aa: CAISESLAAYYGYTF
clone_size: NA
d_call: NA
cdr3_length: 15
j_call: TRBJ1-2
v_call: TRBV10-3

cdr3_nt: TGTGCCAGCAGCTTGTTCGGCCGGGGATGGAACACTGAAGCTTTCTTT
cdr3_aa: CASSLFGRGWNTEAFF
clone_size: NA
d_call: NA
cdr3_length: 16
j_call: TRBJ1-1
v_call: TRBV5-6

cdr3_nt: TGTGCCAGCAGCTTAACCGGGGGGAATGAGCAGTTCTTC
cdr3_aa: CASSLTGGNEQFF
clone_size: NA
d_call: TRBD2
cdr3_length: 13
j_call: TRBJ2-1
v_call: TRBV7-2

cdr3_nt: TGTGCCTGGAGTCAGGACAGGATCAACACTGAAGCTTTCTTT
cdr3_aa: CAWSQDRINTEAFF
clone_size: few
d_call: TRBD1
cdr3_length: 14
j_call: TRBJ1-1
v_call: TRBV30

cdr3_nt: TGTGCCAGCAGCCCCGGGATTTATCAGGTCACTGAAGCTTTCTTT
cdr3_aa: CASSPGIYQVTEAFF
clone_size: few
d_call: NA
cdr3_length: 15
j_call: TRBJ1-1
v_call: TRBV6-5